This TCR beta chain is from a study of cytomegalovirus exposure and HLA in healthy donors. Overall study findings and caveats: Researchers reported that three CMV-associated chains were confirmed in vitro as CMV antigen-specific.

Comments on this clone: Its antigen is undetermined.

In the PCR, 60 Vbeta and 13 Jbeta primers were used. The method was immunoSEQ multiplex PCR; TCRdb's version includes in-frame clones alone and lacks a portion of them. This sample yields approximately 65,000 clones, of which 65% to 80% are seen a single time; about 17% belongs to the top ten. Sequencing was performed on PBMCs. The clonotype originates from a middle-aged man in good health and CMV-seropositive.

In nucleotides, the CDR3 is TGTGCCAGCAGGGCGGGGGCAGGGAACACAGATACGCAGTATTTT. Its translation: CASRAGAGNTDTQYF. The V call is TRBV6-5, the J call TRBJ2-3, with D possibly being TRBD2 (7 bases). The germline V gene encodes CDR1 MNHEY and CDR2 SVGAGI. The CDR3 runs to 15 residues. Deletions cut 6 bases from V and 2 bases from J, with 15 bases between.